The 25 T cell receptor beta chains below all came from one sample that was sequenced in a study of graft-versus-host responses after intestinal transplantation. Generated by immunoSEQ multiplex PCR, the TCRdb table keeps only in-frame clones and is missing some. The sample includes some 85,000 clones, around 86% of them seen just once. Antigen specificity for these receptors is unknown. The sequences come from unstimulated CD8+ T cells sorted from spleen or lymph node cells, collected before transplant. The receptors stem from a human donor who was the organ donor for an intestinal transplant.

The V call is TRBV7-8, the J call TRBJ2-1; 7 bases agree with TRBD1. There are 14 residues in the CDR3. V gave up 4 bases and J gave up 4 bases; unmatched junction bases: 4. Germline values: CDR1 SGHVS, CDR2 FQNEAQ. CDR3 protein: CASSWQGDYNEQFF. CDR3 bases: TGTGCCAGCAGCTGGCAGGGGGATTACAATGAGCAGTTCTTC.

The chain joins TRBV2 to TRBJ2-3; no clear D. Trimming took off 1 base at V and 3 bases at J, with 11 bases between the two ends. There are 15 residues in the CDR3. Germline V gene lookup returns CDR1 SNHLY and CDR2 FYNNEI. This CDR3 reads CASSEGVGRTDTQYF. The DNA for the CDR3 is TGTGCCAGCAGTGAAGGGGTAGGGCGAACAGATACGCAGTATTTT.

This sequence joins TRBV21-1 and TRBJ1-5. TRBV21-1 is a known pseudogene. This CDR3 region has 19 residues. CDR3 DNA sequence: TGTGCCAGCAGCAAAATACGTCGGTATATTAGGCTTAGCAATCAGCCCCAGCATTTT. Its translation: CASSKIRRYIRLSNQPQHF.

In this sample, this clone turned up once. The chain has TRBV28 and TRBJ2-7; 7 positions agree with TRBD1. Germline V lookup: CDR1 MDHEN, CDR2 SYDVKM. CDR3 length: 17 residues. Trimming at V came to 3 bases and at J to 0 bases, leaving 11 bases not matched to a gene. The CDR3 nucleotides are TGTGCCAGCAGTTTCGGGGCACGGGACAGCTTCTCCTACGAGCAGTACTTC. Protein product: CASSFGARDSFSYEQYF.

V gene TRBV15 combines with J gene TRBJ1-2; 7 positions match TRBD1. The CDR3 runs to 14 residues. J gave up 4 bases and V 4 bases, and 6 bases lay outside the gene matches. CDR1 LNHNV and CDR2 YYDKDF come from the germline V gene (reference sequence). CDR3 bases: TGTGCCACCAGCACGAGGGGGCGGGCCTATGGCTACACCTTC. Protein sequence: CATSTRGRAYGYTF. The full variable domain, in which reference TRBV15 and TRBJ1-2 provide the parts outside the CDR3, is DAMVIQNPRYQVTQFGKPVTLSCSQTLNHNVMYWYQQKSSQAPKLLFHYYDKDFNNEADTPDNFQSRRPNTSFCFLDIRSPGLGDTAMYLCATSTRGRAYGYTFGSGTRLTVV.

V gene TRBV27 combines with J gene TRBJ2-2; D is possibly TRBD1 or TRBD2 (5 bases each). CDR1 is MNHEY and CDR2 is SMNVEV in the germline V gene (reference sequence). V lost 3 bases and J 5 bases, leaving 7 bases between the germline ends. CDR3 length: 13 residues. CDR3: CASSFGGTGELFF. The CDR3 nucleotides read TGTGCCAGCAGTTTTGGGGGTACCGGGGAGCTGTTTTTT.

The chain carries TRBV5-5 and TRBJ1-4, with D possibly being TRBD1 (5 bases). The V gene's germline CDR1 is SGHKS and CDR2 YYEKEE (reference sequence). V was clipped by 0 bases and J by 8 bases, with 11 bases between them. CDR3 length: 14 residues. CDR3 amino acids: CASSLEVRDEKLFF. In DNA form, the CDR3 reads TGTGCCAGCAGCTTGGAGGTTAGGGACGAAAAACTGTTTTTT.

To note about this clone: The missing conserved phenylalanine or tryptophan at the end of this CDR3 makes a read error likely. No DNA is shown, since the ends of the CDR3 on it are uncertain; the CDR3 is the one TCRdb lists. The chain uses TRBV28 and TRBJ1-1. Per germline, CDR1 MDHEN and CDR2 SYDVKM. The CDR3 spans 13 residues, counting both ends. The CDR3 spells CASSRAFNSDEWR.

The chain employs TRBV4-1 and TRBJ2-7, with a weak D call TRBD1 (5 bases). The length of the CDR3 is 15 residues. Trimming stripped 0 bases from V and 3 bases from J, with 12 bases between. Germline V lookup: CDR1 MGHRA, CDR2 YSYEKL. CDR3 loop: CASSQDTGTVYEQYF. The CDR3 DNA follows: TGCGCCAGCAGCCAAGATACAGGAACCGTCTACGAGCAGTACTTC.

Notes on this clone: Other DNA variants within this sample encode the same CDR3. This chain connects TRBV19 to TRBJ1-1; no clear D gene. With 1 base removed from V and 0 bases from J, the gap between germline ends came to 6 bases. Germline V lookup: CDR1 LNHDA, CDR2 SQIVND (reference sequence). The CDR3 covers 14 residues. This CDR3 is CASSIGQMNTEAFF. CDR3 sequence (DNA): TGTGCCAGTAGTATAGGCCAAATGAACACTGAAGCTTTCTTT.

This clone was found once. The chain carries TRBV27 and TRBJ2-1; 8 bases are shared with TRBD1. J lost 9 bases, V lost 3 bases, and 10 bases had no gene match. Looked up from germline, CDR1 is MNHEY and CDR2 is SMNVEV (reference sequence). The CDR3 consists of 15 residues. DNA of the CDR3: TGTGCCAGCAGTTTGGACAGGGCGACGGAACGTGAGCAGTTCTTC. Its translation is CASSLDRATEREQFF.

The chain couples TRBV2 to TRBJ2-7; a weak D match, TRBD2 (5 bases). The ends were cut back, 6 bases at V and 0 bases at J, with 12 bases in the middle. The CDR3 length is 14 residues. CDR1 and CDR2 from the germline V gene are SNHLY and FYNNEI. The CDR3 DNA follows: TGTGCCAGCAGCGATAGGGAGAGCTCCTACGAGCAGTACTTC. This encodes CASSDRESSYEQYF. The whole variable domain, filled in from reference TRBV2 and TRBJ2-7, reads EPEVTQTPSHQVTQMGQEVILRCVPISNHLYFYWYRQILGQKVEFLVSFYNNEISEKSEIFDDQFSVERPDGSNFTLKIRSTKLEDSAMYFCASSDRESSYEQYFGPGTRLTVT.

Of note for this clone: Additional DNA sequences in this sample encode the identical CDR3. The rearrangement links TRBV2 to TRBJ1-1, with 10 bases lining up with TRBD1. This CDR3 spans 13 amino acids. V was pared by 6 bases and J by 3 bases, with 1 base of the junction left unmatched. Germline-derived CDR1 and CDR2 are SNHLY and FYNNEI. The CDR3 sequence is CASRDRGYTEAFF. In nucleotides, the CDR3 is TGTGCCAGCAGGGACAGGGGGTACACTGAAGCTTTCTTT.

A few counts support this clone. The chain uses TRBV6-5 and TRBJ2-1; 10 bases align to TRBD2. V trimming: 3 bases; J trimming: 8 bases; junction bases outside the gene matches: 7. Germline loops: CDR1 MNHEY, CDR2 SVGAGI. CDR3 size: 15 residues. The DNA for the CDR3 is TGTGCCAGCAGTTATCTAGCGGGGGAGGGGGATGAGCAGTTCTTC. Its translation is CASSYLAGEGDEQFF.

The chain is built from TRBV5-1 and TRBJ2-3; TRBD1 matches 9 bases. J gave up 3 bases and V 4 bases, and 6 bases lay outside the gene matches. Germline V gives CDR1 SGHRS, CDR2 YFSETQ. The CDR3 is made up of 15 amino acids. DNA of the CDR3: TGCGCCAGCAGCGCGGGGGACAGGGAAACAGATACGCAGTATTTT. Protein product: CASSAGDRETDTQYF. The full variable domain, with the rest looked up from reference TRBV5-1 and TRBJ2-3, is KAGVTQTPRYLIKTRGQQVTLSCSPISGHRSVSWYQQTPGQGLQFLFEYFSETQRNKGNFPGRFSGRQFSNSRSEMNVSTLELGDSALYLCASSAGDRETDTQYFGPGTRLTVL.

This chain connects TRBV27 to TRBJ2-3; D unresolved. The CDR3 consists of 14 residues. V was clipped by 5 bases and J by 2 bases, with 11 bases between them. Germline V gives CDR1 MNHEY, CDR2 SMNVEV (reference sequence). The CDR3 nucleotides read TGTGCCAGCAGTCTCGGTCTCCCCACAGATACGCAGTATTTT. Protein sequence: CASSLGLPTDTQYF.

V is TRBV2 and J is TRBJ2-4; the D gene is possibly TRBD1 (6 bases). Germline V gene lookup returns CDR1 SNHLY and CDR2 FYNNEI. The length of the CDR3 is 16 residues. Trimming stripped 3 bases from V and 0 bases from J, with 12 bases between. In DNA form, the CDR3 reads TGTGCCAGCAGTGACCGGACAGTGTTAGCCAAAAACATTCAGTACTTC. Its protein is CASSDRTVLAKNIQYF. The complete variable domain, with remaining parts taken from reference TRBV2 and TRBJ2-4, reads EPEVTQTPSHQVTQMGQEVILRCVPISNHLYFYWYRQILGQKVEFLVSFYNNEISEKSEIFDDQFSVERPDGSNFTLKIRSTKLEDSAMYFCASSDRTVLAKNIQYFGAGTRLSVL.

The rearrangement links TRBV6-1 to TRBJ2-6; maybe TRBD2 (7 bases). Germline loops: CDR1 MNHNS, CDR2 SASEGT. V was cut by 11 bases and J by 0 bases, with 14 bases left in between. The CDR3 length is 15 residues. The CDR3 DNA reads as TGTGCCGAGGGGGGGGTAGGCTCTGGGGCCAACGTCCTGACTTTC. It translates to CAEGGVGSGANVLTF.

The chain couples TRBV30 to TRBJ1-1; 8 bases match TRBD1. Germline loops: CDR1 GTSNPN, CDR2 SVGIG (reference sequence). CDR3 size: 15 residues. The junction had 8 bases not matched to a gene; V was cut back by 1 base and J by 4 bases. CDR3 residues: CAWSARTGSATEAFF. CDR3 DNA sequence: TGTGCCTGGAGTGCCCGGACAGGGTCGGCCACTGAAGCTTTCTTT.

The chain joins TRBV14 to TRBJ2-5, with 13 bases fitting TRBD2. Germline assignment: CDR1 SGHDN and CDR2 FVKESK. Trimming at V came to 3 bases and at J to 2 bases, leaving 15 bases not matched to a gene. The CDR3 loop spans 20 amino acids. This chain's CDR3 is CASSHSFYGLAGAQQETQYF. The CDR3 nucleotides read TGTGCCAGCAGCCACTCATTCTATGGACTAGCGGGGGCCCAGCAAGAGACCCAGTACTTC.

This rearrangement joins TRBV6-1 to TRBJ1-1, with D perhaps TRBD1 (5 bases). Germline V lookup: CDR1 MNHNS, CDR2 SASEGT. V was pared by 7 bases and J by 0 bases, with 15 bases between. CDR3 length equals 15 residues. The CDR3 is CASKRQINMNTEAFF. In DNA, the CDR3 is TGTGCCAGCAAACGACAGATTAATATGAACACTGAAGCTTTCTTT.

V is TRBV4-1 and J is TRBJ2-1; 10 nucleotides match TRBD2. The CDR3 length is 20 residues. The junction had 15 bases not matched to a gene; V was cut back by 2 bases and J by 2 bases. In germline, CDR1 is MGHRA, CDR2 YSYEKL. The CDR3 DNA is TGCGCCAGCAGCCAAACGGTCCTAGCGGGGGTTTCAGGGACCTACAATGAGCAGTTCTTC. The encoded protein is CASSQTVLAGVSGTYNEQFF.

The CDR3 protein is CASSKGHKDSNQPQHF. DNA for the CDR3: TGTGCCAGCAGCAAAGGACACAAAGATAGCAATCAGCCCCAGCATTTT. The chain carries TRBV21-1 and TRBJ1-5; the table's D call of TRBD1 was not tested on the DNA. TRBV21-1 counts as a pseudogene. The CDR3 runs 16 residues.

V usage is TRBV9 and J usage is TRBJ2-1; 8 bases agree with TRBD2. With V trimmed by 0 bases and J by 4 bases, 3 bases remained unmatched. Germline V lookup: CDR1 SGDLS, CDR2 YYNGEE. CDR3 length: 15 residues. CDR3 region: CASSVAGGVYNEQFF. Written as DNA, the CDR3 is TGTGCCAGCAGCGTAGCGGGGGGGGTTTACAATGAGCAGTTCTTC. The entire variable domain, with the rest obtained from reference TRBV9 and TRBJ2-1, is as follows: DSGVTQTPKHLITATGQRVTLRCSPRSGDLSVYWYQQSLDQGLQFLIQYYNGEERAKGNILERFSAQQFPDLHSELNLSSLELGDSALYFCASSVAGGVYNEQFFGPGTRLTVL.

The V and J genes are TRBV9 and TRBJ2-7, with D possibly TRBD2 on 5 matching bases. V lost 1 base, J lost 3 bases, and 11 bases lay in between. CDR1 and CDR2 (germline): SGDLS, YYNGEE. The CDR3 covers 14 residues. CDR3 nucleotides: TGTGCCAGCAGCGTAAGTATGGCGGGCTACGAGCAGTACTTC. It codes for CASSVSMAGYEQYF.